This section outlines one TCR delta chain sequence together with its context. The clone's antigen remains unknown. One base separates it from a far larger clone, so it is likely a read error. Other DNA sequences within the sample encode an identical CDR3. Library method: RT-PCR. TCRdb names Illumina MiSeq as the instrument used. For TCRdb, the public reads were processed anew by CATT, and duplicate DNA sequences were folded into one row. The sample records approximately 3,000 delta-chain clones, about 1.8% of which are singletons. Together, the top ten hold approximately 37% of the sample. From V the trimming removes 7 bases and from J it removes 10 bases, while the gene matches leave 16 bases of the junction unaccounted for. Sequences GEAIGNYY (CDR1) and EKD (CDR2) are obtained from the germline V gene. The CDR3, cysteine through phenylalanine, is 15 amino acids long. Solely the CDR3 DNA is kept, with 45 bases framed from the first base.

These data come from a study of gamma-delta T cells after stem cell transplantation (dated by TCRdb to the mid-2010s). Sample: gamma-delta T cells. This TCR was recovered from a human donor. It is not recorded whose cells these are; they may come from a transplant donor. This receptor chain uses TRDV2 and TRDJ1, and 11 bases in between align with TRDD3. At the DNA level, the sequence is TGTGCCTGCGACCTACTGGGGGATAGGGGAGACGGACTCATCTTT. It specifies CACDLLGDRGDGLIF.